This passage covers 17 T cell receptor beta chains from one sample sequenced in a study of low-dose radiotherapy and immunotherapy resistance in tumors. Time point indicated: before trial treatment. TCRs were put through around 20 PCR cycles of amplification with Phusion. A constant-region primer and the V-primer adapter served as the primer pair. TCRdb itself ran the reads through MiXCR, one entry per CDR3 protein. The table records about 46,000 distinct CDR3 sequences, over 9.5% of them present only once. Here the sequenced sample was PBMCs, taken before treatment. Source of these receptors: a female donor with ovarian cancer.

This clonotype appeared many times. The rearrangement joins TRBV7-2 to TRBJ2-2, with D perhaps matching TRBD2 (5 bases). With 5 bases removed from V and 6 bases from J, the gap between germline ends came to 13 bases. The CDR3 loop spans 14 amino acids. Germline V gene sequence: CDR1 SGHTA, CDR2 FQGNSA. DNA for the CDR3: TGTGCCAGCAGCGGCTCCTCCGGGGCCGGGGAGCTGTTTTTT. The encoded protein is CASSGSSGAGELFF.

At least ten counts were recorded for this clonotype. The CDR3 nucleotides read TGTGCCAGCAGCTTTGGTTCAGATACGCAGTATTTT. Translation: CASSFGSDTQYF. The rearrangement joins TRBV7-2 to TRBJ2-3, with no clear D. The CDR3 is 12 amino acids. V gave up 3 bases and J gave up 4 bases, with 5 bases separating them. From germline, CDR1 is SGHTA and CDR2 FQGNSA.

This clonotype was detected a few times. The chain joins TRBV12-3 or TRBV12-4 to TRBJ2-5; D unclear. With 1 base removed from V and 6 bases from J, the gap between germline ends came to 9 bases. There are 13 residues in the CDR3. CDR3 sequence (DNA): TGTGCCAGCAGTTTAGAGGGTGGGAAGACCCAGTACTTC. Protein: CASSLEGGKTQYF.

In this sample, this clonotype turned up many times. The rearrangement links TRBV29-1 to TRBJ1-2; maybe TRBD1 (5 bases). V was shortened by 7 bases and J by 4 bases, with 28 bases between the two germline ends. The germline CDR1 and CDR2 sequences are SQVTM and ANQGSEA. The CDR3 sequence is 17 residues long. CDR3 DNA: TGCAGCGCCGTTCCAGCGCAGGGTCAAGAGAGTCTCTATGGCTACACCTTC. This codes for CSAVPAQGQESLYGYTF.

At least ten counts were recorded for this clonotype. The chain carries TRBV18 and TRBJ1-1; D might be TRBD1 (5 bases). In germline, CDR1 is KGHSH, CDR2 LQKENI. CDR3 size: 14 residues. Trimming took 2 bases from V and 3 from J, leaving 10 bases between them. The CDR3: CASSPSWGDTEAFF. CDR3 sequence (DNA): TGTGCCAGCTCACCATCATGGGGGGACACTGAAGCTTTCTTT.

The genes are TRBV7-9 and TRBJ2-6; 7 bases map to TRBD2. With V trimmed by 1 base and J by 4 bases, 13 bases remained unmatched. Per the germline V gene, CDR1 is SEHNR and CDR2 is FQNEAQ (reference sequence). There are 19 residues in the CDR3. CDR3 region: CASSLVSSGELVGANVLTF. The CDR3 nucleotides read TGTGCCAGCAGCTTAGTATCCAGCGGGGAGTTAGTGGGGGCCAACGTCCTGACTTTC.

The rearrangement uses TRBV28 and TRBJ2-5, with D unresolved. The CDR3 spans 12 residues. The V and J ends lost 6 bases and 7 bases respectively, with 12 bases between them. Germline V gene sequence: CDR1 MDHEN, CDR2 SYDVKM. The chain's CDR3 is CASRGIDGTQYF. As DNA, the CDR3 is TGTGCCAGCAGAGGGATCGACGGGACCCAGTACTTC. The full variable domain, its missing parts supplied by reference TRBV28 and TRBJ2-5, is DVKVTQSSRYLVKRTGEKVFLECVQDMDHENMFWYRQDPGLGLRLIYFSYDVKMKEKGDIPEGYSVSREKKERFSLILESASTNQTSMYLCASRGIDGTQYFGPGTRLLVL.

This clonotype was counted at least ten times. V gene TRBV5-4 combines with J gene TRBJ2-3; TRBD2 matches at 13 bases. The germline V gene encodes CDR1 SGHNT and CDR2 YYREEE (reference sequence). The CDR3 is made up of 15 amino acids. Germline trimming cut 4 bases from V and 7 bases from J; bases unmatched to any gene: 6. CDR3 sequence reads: CASSTGTSGMNTQYF. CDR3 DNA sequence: TGTGCCAGCAGCACCGGGACTAGCGGGATGAATACGCAGTATTTT.

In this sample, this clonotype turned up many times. The DNA of the CDR3 is TGCAGTGCAACAGGACTAGCGGGCCTCGCAGATACGCAGTATTTT. It is translated as CSATGLAGLADTQYF. The chain couples TRBV20-1 to TRBJ2-3; 11 positions agree with TRBD2. The CDR3 spans 15 residues. Germline values: CDR1 DFQATT, CDR2 SNEGSKA (reference sequence). The junction had 9 bases not matched to a gene; V was cut back by 6 bases and J by 4 bases.

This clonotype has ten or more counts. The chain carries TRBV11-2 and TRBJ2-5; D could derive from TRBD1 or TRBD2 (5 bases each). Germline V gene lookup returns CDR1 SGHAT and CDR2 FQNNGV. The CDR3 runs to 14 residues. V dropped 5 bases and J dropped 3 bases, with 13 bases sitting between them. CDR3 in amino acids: CASSQIGAKETQYF. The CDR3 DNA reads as TGTGCCAGCAGCCAAATCGGGGCCAAAGAGACCCAGTACTTC. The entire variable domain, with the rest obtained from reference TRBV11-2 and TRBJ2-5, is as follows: EAGVAQSPRYKIIEKRQSVAFWCNPISGHATLYWYQQILGQGPKLLIQFQNNGVVDDSQLPKDRFSAERLKGVDSTLKIQPAKLEDSAVYLCASSQIGAKETQYFGPGTRLLVL.

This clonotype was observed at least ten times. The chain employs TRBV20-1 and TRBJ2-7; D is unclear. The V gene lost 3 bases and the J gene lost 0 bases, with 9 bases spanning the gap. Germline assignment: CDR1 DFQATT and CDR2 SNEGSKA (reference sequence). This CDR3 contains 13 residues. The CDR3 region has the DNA TGCAGTGCTAGCCTCCAATACTCCTACGAGCAGTACTTC. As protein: CSASLQYSYEQYF.

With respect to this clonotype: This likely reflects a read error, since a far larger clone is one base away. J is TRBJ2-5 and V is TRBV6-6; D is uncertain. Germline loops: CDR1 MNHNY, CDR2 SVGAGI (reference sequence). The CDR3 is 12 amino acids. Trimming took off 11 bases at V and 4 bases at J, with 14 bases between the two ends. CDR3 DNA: TGTGCCTCCAGGCGCGGCGGAGAGACCCAGTACTTC. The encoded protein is CASRRGGETQYF.

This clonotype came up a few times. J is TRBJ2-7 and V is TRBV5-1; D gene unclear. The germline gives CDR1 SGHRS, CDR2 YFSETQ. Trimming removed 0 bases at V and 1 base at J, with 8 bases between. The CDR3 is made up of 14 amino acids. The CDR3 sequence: CASSLAHSSYEQYF. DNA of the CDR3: TGCGCCAGCAGCTTGGCGCACAGTTCCTACGAGCAGTACTTC.

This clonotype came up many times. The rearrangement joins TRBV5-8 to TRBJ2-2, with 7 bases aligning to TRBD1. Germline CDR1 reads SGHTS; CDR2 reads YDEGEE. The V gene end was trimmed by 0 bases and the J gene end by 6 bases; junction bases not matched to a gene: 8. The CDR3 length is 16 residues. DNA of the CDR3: TGTGCCAGCAGCTTGGAAAACAGGGGATCGGCCGGGGAGCTGTTTTTT. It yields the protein CASSLENRGSAGELFF.

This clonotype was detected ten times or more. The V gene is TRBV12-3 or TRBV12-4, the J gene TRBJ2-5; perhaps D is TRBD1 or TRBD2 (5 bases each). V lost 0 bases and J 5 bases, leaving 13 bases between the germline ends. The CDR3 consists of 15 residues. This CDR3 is CASSLAAGGGETQYF. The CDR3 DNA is TGTGCCAGCAGTTTAGCTGCTGGGGGTGGTGAGACCCAGTACTTC.

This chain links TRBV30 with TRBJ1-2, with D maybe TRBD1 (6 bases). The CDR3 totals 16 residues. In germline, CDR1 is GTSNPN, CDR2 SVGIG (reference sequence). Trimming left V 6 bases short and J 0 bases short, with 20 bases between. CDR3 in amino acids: CACKDRRFPSNYGYTF. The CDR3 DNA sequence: TGTGCCTGCAAAGACAGGAGATTTCCCTCTAACTATGGCTACACCTTC.

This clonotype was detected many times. The CDR3 coding sequence is TGTGCCAGCAGCGATAGGGACAGGGCCTCCTACGAGCAGTACTTC. Translation: CASSDRDRASYEQYF. This chain uses TRBV11-2 with TRBJ2-7; the match to TRBD1 covers 9 bases. The CDR3 is 15 residues long. Germline V gene sequence: CDR1 SGHAT, CDR2 FQNNGV. V lost 5 bases and J lost 0; bases outside the gene matches: 5.